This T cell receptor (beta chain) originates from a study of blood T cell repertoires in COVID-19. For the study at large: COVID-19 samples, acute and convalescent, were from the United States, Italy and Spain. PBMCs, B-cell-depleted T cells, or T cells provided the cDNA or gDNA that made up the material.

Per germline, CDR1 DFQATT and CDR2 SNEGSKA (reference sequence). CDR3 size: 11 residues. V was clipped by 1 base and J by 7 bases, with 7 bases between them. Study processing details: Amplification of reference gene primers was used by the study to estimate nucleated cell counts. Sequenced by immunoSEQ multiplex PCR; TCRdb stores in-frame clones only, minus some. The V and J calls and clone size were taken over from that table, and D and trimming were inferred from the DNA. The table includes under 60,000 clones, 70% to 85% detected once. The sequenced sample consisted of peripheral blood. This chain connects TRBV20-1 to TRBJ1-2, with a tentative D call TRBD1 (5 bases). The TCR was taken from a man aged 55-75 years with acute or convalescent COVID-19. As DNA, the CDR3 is TGCAGTGCTAGAGTGGGACTTGGCTACACCTTC. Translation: CSARVGLGYTF.